The sequence of this T cell receptor (beta chain) was determined in a study of shared clonotypes between healthy human individuals. Data came from immunoSEQ multiplex PCR; TCRdb stores just in-frame clones and leaves some out. The sample lists about 1 million clones, more than 65% seen once, with roughly 1.5% in the top ten. The V end was cut by 0 bases, the J end by 1 base, with 12 bases between. Looked up from germline, CDR1 is SGHRS and CDR2 is YFSETQ. The CDR3 length is 16 residues. Source material: memory CD4+ T cells sorted from blood. Subset meaning: CD45RA-negative fraction. The clonotype comes from a man between 18 and 29 years old in good health. J is TRBJ2-3 and V is TRBV5-1; D gene ambiguous. The CDR3 protein is CASSLDASSGTDTQYF. The CDR3 DNA reads as TGCGCCAGCAGCTTGGACGCTAGTTCTGGCACAGATACGCAGTATTTT.